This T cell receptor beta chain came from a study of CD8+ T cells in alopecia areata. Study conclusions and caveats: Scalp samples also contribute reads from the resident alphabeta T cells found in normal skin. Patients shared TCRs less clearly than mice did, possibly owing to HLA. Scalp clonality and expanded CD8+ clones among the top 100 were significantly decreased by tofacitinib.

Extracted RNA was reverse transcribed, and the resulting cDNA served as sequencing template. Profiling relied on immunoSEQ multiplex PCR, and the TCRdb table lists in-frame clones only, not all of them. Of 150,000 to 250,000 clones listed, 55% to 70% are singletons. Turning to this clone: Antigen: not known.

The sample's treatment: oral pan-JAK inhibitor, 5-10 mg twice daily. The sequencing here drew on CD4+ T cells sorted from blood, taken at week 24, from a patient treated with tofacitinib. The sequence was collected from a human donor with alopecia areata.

DNA for the CDR3: TGTGCCAGCAGTGTGGAGCGGGCCAATGAGCAGTTCTTC. Protein product: CASSVERANEQFF. The rearrangement links TRBV2 to TRBJ2-1; tentative D call: TRBD2 (6 bases). Germline CDR1 and CDR2: SNHLY and FYNNEI. V lost 4 bases to trimming and J lost 6 bases, with 10 bases between them. The length of the CDR3 is 13 residues.